One sample yielded the 18 T cell receptor beta chains listed below, sequenced in a study of CDR3 diversity in severe acne. TCRdb re-called the PCR reads through MiXCR, storing one row per CDR3 protein. Altogether 85,000 to 120,000 distinct CDR3 sequences are present, 51% being singletons, with the ten largest covering 12%. Sequences were obtained from blood. The receptors here all came from a male donor with acne.

This sequence joins TRBV4-1 and TRBJ2-7, with 7 bases that match TRBD2. Germline CDR1 is MGHRA and CDR2 is YSYEKL. With 5 bases clipped from V and 0 bases from J, the junction kept 7 bases outside the gene matches. CDR3 length equals 15 residues. The CDR3 loop reads CASSVSGGLSYEQYF. Here the CDR3 DNA reads TGCGCCAGCAGCGTTTCGGGAGGACTCTCCTACGAGCAGTACTTC.

This sequence joins TRBV7-9 and TRBJ1-2, with TRBD1 as a possible D gene (5 bases). The germline gives CDR1 SEHNR, CDR2 FQNEAQ (reference sequence). This CDR3 is built from 15 residues. The germline V and J ends were trimmed by 1 base and 3 bases, with 12 bases remaining between them. CDR3 nucleotides: TGTGCCAGCAGCTTAGAAGCAGGGCGGGACTATGGCTACACCTTC. Translated, it gives CASSLEAGRDYGYTF.

Many counts were recorded for this clonotype. The J gene is TRBJ1-1, the V gene TRBV9, with TRBD1 matching over 8 bases. The V gene's germline CDR1 is SGDLS and CDR2 YYNGEE. The CDR3 spans 15 residues. The trim removed 4 bases at V and 1 base at J, leaving 6 bases unmatched. The CDR3 sequence is CASSTGTGANTEAFF. CDR3 DNA sequence: TGTGCCAGCAGCACCGGGACAGGCGCGAACACTGAAGCTTTCTTT.

Details on this clonotype: A junction end diverges from the germline sequence, so it may reflect a read error. This chain links TRBV10-3 with TRBJ2-5; no firm D call. The CDR3 extends over 14 amino acids. Germline CDR1 and CDR2: ENHRY and SYGVKD. The CDR3 is CASSEYDITETQYF. DNA for the CDR3: TGTGCCAGCAGTGAATACGACATCACGGAGACCCAGTACTTC.

This clonotype was seen only a few times. V gene TRBV29-1 combines with J gene TRBJ2-5; no clear D gene. CDR1 is SQVTM, CDR2 ANQGSEA, per germline. The CDR3 is 12 residues long. Trimming removed 4 bases from V and 0 bases from J, with 6 bases in between. DNA for the CDR3: TGCAGCGTTGTACTGTACCAAGAGACCCAGTACTTC. Encoded protein: CSVVLYQETQYF.

This clonotype was detected only a few times. The chain uses TRBV6-1 and TRBJ2-5; D unresolved. The germline CDR1 and CDR2 sequences are MNHNS and SASEGT. This CDR3 has 13 amino acids. V was pared by 11 bases and J by 5 bases, with 18 bases between. CDR3 DNA: TGTGCCCACACCCAAAGTCTAGGGGAGACCCAGTACTTC. The encoded protein is CAHTQSLGETQYF.

Worth noting for this clonotype: The conserved closing phenylalanine or tryptophan is absent in this CDR3, likely reflecting a read error. V usage is TRBV9 and J usage is TRBJ2-1; tentatively, D is TRBD1 or TRBD2 (7 bases each). Trimming removed 4 bases at V and 4 bases at J, with 15 bases between. Germline CDR1 reads SGDLS; CDR2 reads YYNGEE. The CDR3 has 15 residues. Written as DNA, the CDR3 is TGTGCCAGCAGCTCCCAGGGGGGGGTATACAATGAGCAGTTCCTC. Encoded protein: CASSSQGGVYNEQFL.

The rearrangement links TRBV20-1 to TRBJ2-2; D perhaps matches TRBD1 (6 bases). In germline, CDR1 is DFQATT, CDR2 SNEGSKA (reference sequence). The CDR3 has 15 amino acids. The V end lost 0 bases, the J end lost 6 bases, and 14 bases lay between the germline ends. The CDR3 coding sequence is TGCAGTGCTAGAGAGCCGGGACAAGGAGCCGGGGAGCTGTTTTTT. Translating gives CSAREPGQGAGELFF.

The gene calls are TRBV20-1 and TRBJ2-7; 8 bases align to TRBD1. CDR1 is DFQATT, CDR2 SNEGSKA, per germline (reference sequence). This CDR3 is 13 amino acids long. With 1 base clipped from V and 4 bases from J, the junction kept 3 bases outside the gene matches. The CDR3 here is CSARGQGPYEQYF. The CDR3 DNA follows: TGCAGTGCTAGAGGACAGGGGCCGTACGAGCAGTACTTC.

The rearrangement uses TRBV29-1 and TRBJ2-5; TRBD2 agrees at 9 bases. This CDR3 has 17 residues. CDR1 and CDR2 (germline): SQVTM, ANQGSEA. V lost 6 bases and J lost 4; bases outside the gene matches: 18. The CDR3 DNA is TGCAGCGTCCCGCTGATAGGACGCGGGAGGGCCAGAGAGACCCAGTACTTC. Translated, it gives CSVPLIGRGRARETQYF.

The rearrangement links TRBV7-9 to TRBJ2-5; D is undetermined. Trimming took off 11 bases at V and 4 bases at J, with 17 bases between the two ends. Germline V gene sequence: CDR1 SEHNR, CDR2 FQNEAQ (reference sequence). The length of the CDR3 is 13 residues. The CDR3 sequence is CAELAIDGETQYF. DNA for the CDR3: TGTGCCGAGCTGGCGATTGACGGAGAGACCCAGTACTTC.

This clonotype was seen only a few times. This sequence joins TRBV6-6 and TRBJ2-7, with 16 bases fitting TRBD2. Germline CDR1 is MNHNY and CDR2 is SVGAGI (reference sequence). The CDR3 consists of 17 residues. The trim removed 7 bases at V and 7 bases at J, leaving 13 bases unmatched. CDR3 sequence reads: CASINGGLAGGPSEQYF. Here the CDR3 DNA reads TGTGCCAGCATCAACGGGGGACTAGCGGGAGGGCCTAGTGAGCAGTACTTC.

Remarks on this clonotype: A read error may be the cause here, since a much bigger clone is one base away. This sequence joins TRBV5-4 and TRBJ2-7; D may be TRBD1 or TRBD2 (7 bases each). This CDR3 contains 16 residues. CDR1 and CDR2 from the germline V gene are SGHNT and YYREEE (reference sequence). For the CDR3, the DNA is TGTGCCGGCAGCTTGGGGGGGAGACAGGGCAGGTCCGAGCAGTACGTC. Its protein product is CAGSLGGRQGRSEQYV.

V is TRBV20-1 and J is TRBJ2-2, with D perhaps matching TRBD2 (6 bases). V dropped 6 bases and J dropped 4 bases, with 18 bases sitting between them. Per the germline V gene, CDR1 is DFQATT and CDR2 is SNEGSKA (reference sequence). The CDR3 runs 15 residues. The chain's CDR3 is CSAPSGLSFTGELFF. The CDR3 DNA reads as TGCAGTGCCCCCTCGGGACTTTCCTTCACCGGGGAGCTGTTTTTT.

Turning to this clonotype: The CDR3 ends on some other residue instead of the conserved phenylalanine or tryptophan, so this is likely a read error. It is unclear where the CDR3 begins or ends on the DNA, so no DNA is shown, and the CDR3 is as TCRdb lists it. The chain is built from TRBV20-1 and TRBJ1-6; the D call in the table, TRBD1, was not verified against the DNA. The CDR3 length is 14 residues, termini included. Germline lookup yields CDR1 DFQATT and CDR2 SNEGSKA (reference sequence). The CDR3 region is CSAEDRAYNSPLRY.

This clonotype was counted a few times. The chain is built from TRBV6-6 and TRBJ1-5; D is unresolved. The CDR3 spans 14 residues. CDR1 and CDR2 (germline): MNHNY, SVGAGI (reference sequence). V was pared by 0 bases and J by 0 bases, with 3 bases between. DNA for the CDR3: TGTGCCAGCAGTTACTCTAATAGCAATCAGCCCCAGCATTTT. It encodes CASSYSNSNQPQHF.

Concerning this clonotype: This may arise from a read error, as a much more abundant clone is one base away. A read error is likely, as this CDR3 ends without the conserved phenylalanine or tryptophan. Here the CDR3 reads CASSVVGGGPEQFL. The CDR3 bases are TGTGCCAGCAGCGTAGTCGGTGGGGGGCCGGAGCAGTTCCTC. This rearrangement joins TRBV9 to TRBJ2-1; D tentatively reads TRBD1 or TRBD2 (6 bases each). Germline V gene lookup returns CDR1 SGDLS and CDR2 YYNGEE. CDR3 size: 14 residues. V dropped 0 bases and J dropped 10 bases, with 14 bases sitting between them.

This clonotype was counted at least ten times. The chain is built from TRBV6-6 and TRBJ1-5; 8 nucleotides align to TRBD1. Trimming cost V 9 bases and J 1 base; bases outside gene matches: 5. Germline V gene data show CDR1 as MNHNY and CDR2 as SVGAGI (reference sequence). The CDR3 totals 14 residues. CDR3 loop: CASTTGASNQPQHF. CDR3 DNA: TGTGCCAGTACGACAGGGGCCAGCAATCAGCCCCAGCATTTT.